Described below is a single T cell receptor (beta chain) sequence and its context. In germline, CDR1 is SGHTA, CDR2 FQGNSA. Trimming at V came to 1 base and at J to 3 bases, leaving 4 bases not matched to a gene. This CDR3 is built from 15 residues. The data belong to a study of cytomegalovirus exposure and HLA in healthy donors. 13 Jbeta primers and 60 Vbeta primers were used for the PCR. Using immunoSEQ multiplex PCR, the repertoire was profiled, and TCRdb retains in-frame clones only, with some absent. The sample records 40,000 to 45,000 clones, approximately 90% being singletons. The chain carries TRBV7-2 and TRBJ2-5; 8 positions match TRBD2. This sequence originates from a woman aged 40 to 50 in good health and CMV-seropositive. The sequenced sample consisted of PBMCs. The chain's CDR3 is CASSLVAGTEETQYF. CDR3 DNA sequence: TGTGCCAGCAGCTTAGTAGCGGGAACAGAAGAGACCCAGTACTTC.